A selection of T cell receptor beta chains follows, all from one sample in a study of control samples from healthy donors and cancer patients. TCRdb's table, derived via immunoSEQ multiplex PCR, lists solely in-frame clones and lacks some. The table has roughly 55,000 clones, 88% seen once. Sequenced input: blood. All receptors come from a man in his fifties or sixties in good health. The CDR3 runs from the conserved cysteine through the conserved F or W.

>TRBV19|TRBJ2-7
CASSFTDSSYEQYF
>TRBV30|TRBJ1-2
CAWSQGSNGYTF
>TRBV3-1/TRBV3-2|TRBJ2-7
CASSPRGGEQYF
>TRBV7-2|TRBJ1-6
CASSGAGGVLNNSPLHF
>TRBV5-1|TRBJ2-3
CASSFEGTSTDTQYF
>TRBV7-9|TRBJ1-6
CASSLGRSGNSPLHF
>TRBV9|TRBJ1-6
CASSVTVDNSPLHF
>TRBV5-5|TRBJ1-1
CASSLDGSWAMNTEAFF
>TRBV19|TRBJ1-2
CASRGQDPGGYTF
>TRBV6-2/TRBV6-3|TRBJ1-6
CASSYFQSDNSPLHF
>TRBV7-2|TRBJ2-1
CASSPLGAGSYNEQFF
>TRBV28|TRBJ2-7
CASTQPPHEDEQYF
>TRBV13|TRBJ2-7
CASSQTGTGGNEQYF
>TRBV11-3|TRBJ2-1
CASSPLGAVSSYNEQFF
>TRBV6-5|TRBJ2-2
CATGRQITGELFF
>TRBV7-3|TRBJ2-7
CASRQRDENEQYF
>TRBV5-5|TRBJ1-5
CASSLKTGSQPQHF
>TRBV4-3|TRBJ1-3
CASSQDPRGTGNTIYF
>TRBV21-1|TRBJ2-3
CASSFYKATDTQYF
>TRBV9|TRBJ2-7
CASSVGGSSYEQYF
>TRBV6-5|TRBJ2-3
CASARDWGSTDTQYF
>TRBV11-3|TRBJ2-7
CASSLDGRFGSYEQYF
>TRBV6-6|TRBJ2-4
CASSSQGSAKNIQYF
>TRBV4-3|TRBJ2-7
CASSQDKKVTYFYEQYF
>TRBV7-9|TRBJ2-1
CASSLDGDNEQFF
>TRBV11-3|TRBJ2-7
CASSSMGTGATYEQYF
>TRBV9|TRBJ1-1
CASSAHPDRGNTEAFF
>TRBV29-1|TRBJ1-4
CSVARGRWEKLFF
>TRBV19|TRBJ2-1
CASSQKGGPAEQFF
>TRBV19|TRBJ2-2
CASSPIAGRNTGELFF
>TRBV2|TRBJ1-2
CASSEAGKQRHYGYTF
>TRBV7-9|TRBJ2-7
CASSFGGGYEQYF
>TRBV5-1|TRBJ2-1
CASSSQNEQFF
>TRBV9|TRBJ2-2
CASSAVSGRFNTGELFF
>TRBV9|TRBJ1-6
CASSPGGGLNSPLHF
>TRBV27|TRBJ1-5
CASKISRGFDQPQHF
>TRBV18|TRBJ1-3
CASSPGAEGNTIYF
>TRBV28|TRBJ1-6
CASSSGQGVYSPLHF
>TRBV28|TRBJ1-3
CASSLGSGGASGNTIYF
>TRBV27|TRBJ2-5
CASSAFSTQETQYF
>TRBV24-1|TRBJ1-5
CATSDAGGADQPQHF
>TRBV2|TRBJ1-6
CASSERRSDSPLHF
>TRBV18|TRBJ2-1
CASSPGPLGEQFF
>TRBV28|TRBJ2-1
CASRGAGTNYNEQFF
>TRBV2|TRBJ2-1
CASRWSGLENEQFF
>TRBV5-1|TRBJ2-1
CASSPGLAGGGEQFF
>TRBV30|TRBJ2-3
CAWALGTGTDTQYF
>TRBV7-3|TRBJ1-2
CASSSGNYGYTF
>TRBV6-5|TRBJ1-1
CASFADRRAFF
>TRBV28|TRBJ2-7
CASSLGLAGPYEQYF
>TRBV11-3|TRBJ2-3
CASSAGRWSADTQYF
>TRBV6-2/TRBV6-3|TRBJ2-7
CASSYSWGSTSGSSYEQYF